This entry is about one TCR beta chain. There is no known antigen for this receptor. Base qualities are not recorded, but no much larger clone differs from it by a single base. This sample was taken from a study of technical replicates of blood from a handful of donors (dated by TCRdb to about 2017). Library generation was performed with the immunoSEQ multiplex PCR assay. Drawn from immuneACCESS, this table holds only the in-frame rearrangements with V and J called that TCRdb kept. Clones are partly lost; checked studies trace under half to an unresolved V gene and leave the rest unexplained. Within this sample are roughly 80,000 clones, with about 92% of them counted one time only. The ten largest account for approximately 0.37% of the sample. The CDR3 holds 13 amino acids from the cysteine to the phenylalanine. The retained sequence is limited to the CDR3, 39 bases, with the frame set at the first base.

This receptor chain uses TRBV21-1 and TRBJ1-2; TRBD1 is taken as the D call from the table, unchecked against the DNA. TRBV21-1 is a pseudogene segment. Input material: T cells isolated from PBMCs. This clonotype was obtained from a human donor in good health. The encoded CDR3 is CASSKVRRQALPF. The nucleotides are TGTGCCAGCAGCAAAGTAAGGAGACAGGCGCTACCCTTC.